This is a list of T cell receptor beta chains from one sample in a study of response to subunit inactivated influenza vaccine. TCRdb fed the RT-PCR reads into MiXCR, producing one record per CDR3 protein. The data hold about 170,000 distinct CDR3 sequences, with roughly 12% observed a single time. This sample also appeared in a second study, on T cells expressing NK-cell markers.

Sequencing used CD8+ T cells sorted from PBMCs, obtained about 13 days after vaccination. The receptors shown here come from a man aged 45 to 65 who received an inactivated influenza vaccine. Each CDR3 is given with its conserved first and last residue. A D gene is named only where the DNA matches it firmly. Size is omitted from some rows. Given values are once, few, many or a class for expanded clones.

clone size	D gene	CDR3 length	V gene	J gene	CDR3 protein	CDR3 DNA
.	.	11	TRBV10-3	TRBJ2-7	CAISGDYEQYF	TGTGCCATCAGTGGGGACTACGAGCAGTACTTC
few	.	14	TRBV6-2/TRBV6-3	TRBJ2-5	CASSYSTAKETQYF	TGTGCCAGCAGTTACTCCACGGCGAAAGAGACCCAGTACTTC
few	.	15	TRBV25-1	TRBJ2-7	CASSENRDWTYEQYF	TGTGCCAGCAGTGAGAACCGGGACTGGACCTACGAGCAGTACTTC
few	.	15	TRBV27	TRBJ2-1	CASALLFGRVYEQFF	TGTGCCAGCGCCCTGTTGTTCGGGAGAGTCTATGAGCAGTTCTTC
.	.	15	TRBV20-1	TRBJ1-1	CSARFWLKGNTEAFF	TGCAGTGCTAGATTCTGGTTGAAGGGGAACACTGAAGCTTTCTTT
few	.	13	TRBV27	TRBJ2-7	CASRGGPGYEQYF	TGTGCCAGCAGAGGGGGGCCGGGCTACGAGCAGTACTTC
many	TRBD1	15	TRBV7-6	TRBJ2-7	CASSLEDRGNYEQYF	TGTGCCAGCAGCTTAGAGGACAGGGGAAACTACGAGCAGTACTTC
few	.	14	TRBV20-1	TRBJ2-1	CSARDSRAYNEQFF	TGCAGTGCTAGAGATTCCAGAGCCTACAATGAGCAGTTCTTC
.	TRBD2	15	TRBV20-1	TRBJ2-1	CSATPLAGGPNEQFF	TGCAGTGCCACGCCTCTAGCGGGAGGGCCCAATGAGCAGTTCTTC
few	.	15	TRBV14	TRBJ2-2	CASSQDRGQMGELFF	TGTGCCAGCAGCCAAGATCGGGGGCAGATGGGGGAGCTGTTTTTT
.	.	17	TRBV28	TRBJ2-5	CASSLNPAVGFGETQYF	TGTGCCAGCAGTTTAAACCCGGCGGTGGGGTTTGGGGAGACCCAGTACTTC
few	.	18	TRBV5-6	TRBJ2-3	CASSLLAGLLQSTDTQYF	TGTGCCAGCAGCTTGTTGGCAGGCCTCCTGCAGAGCACAGATACGCAGTATTTT
.	.	12	TRBV19	TRBJ2-1	CASSISHNEQFF	TGTGCCAGTAGTATAAGTCACAATGAGCAGTTCTTC
many	TRBD2	16	TRBV15	TRBJ2-1	CATRLAGLDSYNEQFF	TGTGCCACCAGACTAGCGGGGCTAGATTCCTACAATGAGCAGTTCTTC